This T cell receptor beta chain stems from a study of tumor-infiltrating lymphocytes in oesophageal squamous cell carcinoma. CDR1 MNHGY and CDR2 SAAAGT come from the germline V gene. This CDR3 has 15 amino acids. TCRdb reprocessed the PCR reads with MiXCR, giving one entry per CDR3 protein. The table shows about 12,000 distinct CDR3 sequences, with 55% to 65% occurring only once. The sequenced material came from esophageal tumor tissue. V is TRBV6-8 and J is TRBJ2-7; 9 nucleotides match TRBD2. The DNA end is a closer match to TRBJ2-1, so the J assignment may be wrong. The origin of this receptor is a female donor with esophageal squamous cell carcinoma. The CDR3 loop reads CASSYGAGGRNEQFF. CDR3 bases: TGTGCCAGCAGTTACGGGGCGGGAGGGAGGAATGAGCAGTTCTTC.